This is a list of T cell receptor beta chains from one sample in a study of cytomegalovirus exposure and HLA in healthy donors. TCRdb's table, derived via immunoSEQ multiplex PCR, lists solely in-frame clones and lacks some. The data show some 150,000 clones, approximately 80% seen once. The specimen sequenced was PBMCs. The receptors originated from a woman aged 45-60 years in good health and CMV-seronegative. Both conserved end residues are part of each CDR3. D genes are given only for firm matches. Clone size is shown for a subset of rows, as once, few, many or a class of expanded clone.

>TRBV6-5|TRBJ1-4|-|few
CASRDSATNEKLFF
>TRBV6-1|TRBJ2-1|TRBD1|-
CASSVDRESYNEQFF
>TRBV6-1|TRBJ2-5|TRBD1|few
CASSEAGKTGYQETQYF
>TRBV27|TRBJ2-7|TRBD2|-
CASGRGWSGEYF
>TRBV18|TRBJ2-7|-|-
CASSPGSSYEQYF
>TRBV14|TRBJ1-1|-|few
CASSQDIDRWETEAFF
>TRBV14|TRBJ2-7|-|-
CASSQAGGASYEQYF
>TRBV27|TRBJ2-1|-|-
CAIRKVGRGNEQFF
>TRBV5-1|TRBJ1-6|-|-
CASSLELSNSPLHF
>TRBV5-1|TRBJ1-6|-|-
CASSLEQGQDSPLHF
>TRBV12-2|TRBJ2-7|-|-
CASRLVAAGGAYEQYF
>TRBV7-2|TRBJ2-6|-|-
CASSLAAQSGANVLTF
>TRBV5-1|TRBJ1-1|TRBD1|-
CASSFGQGATEAFF
>TRBV15|TRBJ2-7|TRBD2|once
CATQMASGGAYEQYF
>TRBV29-1|TRBJ1-2|-|-
CSVEDPGTFGGYTF
>TRBV4-1|TRBJ1-1|-|-
CASRPGGSTEAFF
>TRBV5-1|TRBJ1-2|TRBD1|once
CASSLGDRGDGNYGYTF
>TRBV19|TRBJ1-1|TRBD1|-
CAGDRVGNTEAFF
>TRBV15|TRBJ2-5|-|-
CATSAPSRGSRETQYF
>TRBV5-4|TRBJ2-3|TRBD2|-
CASSPTSGGRTDTQYF
>TRBV7-9|TRBJ2-3|TRBD1|-
CASSLAWTGGETDTQYF
>TRBV29-1|TRBJ1-3|-|few
CSIGGGSGNTIYF